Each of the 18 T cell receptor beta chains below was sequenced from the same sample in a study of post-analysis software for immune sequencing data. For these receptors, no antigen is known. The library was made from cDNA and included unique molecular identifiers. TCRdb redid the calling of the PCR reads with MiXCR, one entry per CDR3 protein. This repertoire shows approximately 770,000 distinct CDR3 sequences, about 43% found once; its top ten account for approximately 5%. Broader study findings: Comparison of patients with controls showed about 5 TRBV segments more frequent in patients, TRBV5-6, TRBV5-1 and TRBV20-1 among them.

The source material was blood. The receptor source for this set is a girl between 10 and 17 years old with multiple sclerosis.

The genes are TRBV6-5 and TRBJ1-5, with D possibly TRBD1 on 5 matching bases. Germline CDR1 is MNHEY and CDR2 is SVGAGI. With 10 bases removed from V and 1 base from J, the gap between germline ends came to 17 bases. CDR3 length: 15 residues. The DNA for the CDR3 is TGTGCCACCAGGCGGGGGATTGGGAGCAATCAGCCCCAGCATTTT. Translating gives CATRRGIGSNQPQHF.

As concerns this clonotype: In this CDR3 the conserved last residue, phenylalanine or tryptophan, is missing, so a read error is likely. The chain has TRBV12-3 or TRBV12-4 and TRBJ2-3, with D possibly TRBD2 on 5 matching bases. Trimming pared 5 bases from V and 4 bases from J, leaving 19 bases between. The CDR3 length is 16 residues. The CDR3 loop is CASSPARRLAADTQYS. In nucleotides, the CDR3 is TGTGCCAGCAGTCCCGCGAGGCGTCTAGCAGCAGATACGCAGTATTCT.

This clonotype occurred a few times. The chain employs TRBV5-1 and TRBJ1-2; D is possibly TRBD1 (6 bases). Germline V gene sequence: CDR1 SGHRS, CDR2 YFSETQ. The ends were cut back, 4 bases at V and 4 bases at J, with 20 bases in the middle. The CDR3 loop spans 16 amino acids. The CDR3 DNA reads TGCGCCAGCAGCCCCCTGGACAGCTCGAACCTCTATGGCTACACCTTC. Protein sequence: CASSPLDSSNLYGYTF.

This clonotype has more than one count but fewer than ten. The CDR3 reads CASSYGQERYEQYF. CDR3 sequence (DNA): TGTGCCAGCAGTTACGGCCAGGAGCGCTACGAGCAGTACTTC. V and J are TRBV6-6 and TRBJ2-7, with unresolved D. The germline gives CDR1 MNHNY, CDR2 SVGAGI (reference sequence). The germline V and J ends were trimmed by 2 bases and 3 bases, with 11 bases remaining between them. This CDR3 spans 14 amino acids.

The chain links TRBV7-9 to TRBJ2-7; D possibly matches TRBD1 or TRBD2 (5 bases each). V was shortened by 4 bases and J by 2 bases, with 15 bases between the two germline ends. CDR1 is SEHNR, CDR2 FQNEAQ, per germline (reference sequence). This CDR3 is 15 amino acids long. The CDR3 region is CASSSLATGAYEQYF. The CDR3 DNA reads TGTGCCAGCAGCTCCCTAGCTACAGGAGCCTACGAGCAGTACTTC.

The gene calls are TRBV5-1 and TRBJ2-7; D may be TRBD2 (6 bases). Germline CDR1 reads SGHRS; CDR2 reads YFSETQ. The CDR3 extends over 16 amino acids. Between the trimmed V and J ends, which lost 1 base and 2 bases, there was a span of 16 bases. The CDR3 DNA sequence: TGCGCCAGCAGCTTGTTCCTGGGAGGTTCTCCCTACGAGCAGTACTTC. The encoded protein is CASSLFLGGSPYEQYF. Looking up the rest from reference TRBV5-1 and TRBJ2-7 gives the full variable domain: KAGVTQTPRYLIKTRGQQVTLSCSPISGHRSVSWYQQTPGQGLQFLFEYFSETQRNKGNFPGRFSGRQFSNSRSEMNVSTLELGDSALYLCASSLFLGGSPYEQYFGPGTRLTVT.

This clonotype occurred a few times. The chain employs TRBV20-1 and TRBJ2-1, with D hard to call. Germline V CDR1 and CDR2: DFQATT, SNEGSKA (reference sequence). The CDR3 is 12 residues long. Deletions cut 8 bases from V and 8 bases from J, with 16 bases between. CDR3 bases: TGCAGTCTGTCCGGTGTTAGGGATGAGCAGTTCTTC. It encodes CSLSGVRDEQFF.

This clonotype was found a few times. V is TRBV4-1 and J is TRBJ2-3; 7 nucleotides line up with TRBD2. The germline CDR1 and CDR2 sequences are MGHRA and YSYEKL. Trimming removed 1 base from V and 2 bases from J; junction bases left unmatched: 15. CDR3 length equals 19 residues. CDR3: CASSQGPFQASGFTDTQYF. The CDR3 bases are TGCGCCAGCAGCCAAGGACCTTTCCAGGCTAGCGGATTCACAGATACGCAGTATTTT.

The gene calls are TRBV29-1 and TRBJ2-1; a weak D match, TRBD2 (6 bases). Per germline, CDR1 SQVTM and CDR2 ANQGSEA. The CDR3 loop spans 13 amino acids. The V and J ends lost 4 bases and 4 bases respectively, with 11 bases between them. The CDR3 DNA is TGCAGCGTTGTTTGGCGGGGTTACAATGAGCAGTTCTTC. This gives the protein CSVVWRGYNEQFF.

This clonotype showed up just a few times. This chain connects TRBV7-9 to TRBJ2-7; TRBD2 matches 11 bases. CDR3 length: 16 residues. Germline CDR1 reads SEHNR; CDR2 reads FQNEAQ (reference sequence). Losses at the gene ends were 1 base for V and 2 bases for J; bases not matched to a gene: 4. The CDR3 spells CASSLGASGRTYEQYF. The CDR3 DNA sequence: TGTGCCAGCAGCTTAGGGGCTAGCGGGAGGACCTACGAGCAGTACTTC.

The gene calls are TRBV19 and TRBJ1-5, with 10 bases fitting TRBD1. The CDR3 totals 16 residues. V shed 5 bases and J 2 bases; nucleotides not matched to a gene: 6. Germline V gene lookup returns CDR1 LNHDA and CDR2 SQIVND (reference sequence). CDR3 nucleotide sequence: TGTGCCAGTAGTGGGGGACAGGGGTCGGGCAATCAGCCCCAGCATTTT. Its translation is CASSGGQGSGNQPQHF.

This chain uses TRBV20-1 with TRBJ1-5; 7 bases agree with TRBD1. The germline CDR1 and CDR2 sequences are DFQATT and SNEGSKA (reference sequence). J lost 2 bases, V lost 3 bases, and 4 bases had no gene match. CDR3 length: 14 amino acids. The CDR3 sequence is CSASYGQGNQPQHF. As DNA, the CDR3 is TGCAGTGCTAGTTACGGACAGGGCAATCAGCCCCAGCATTTT.

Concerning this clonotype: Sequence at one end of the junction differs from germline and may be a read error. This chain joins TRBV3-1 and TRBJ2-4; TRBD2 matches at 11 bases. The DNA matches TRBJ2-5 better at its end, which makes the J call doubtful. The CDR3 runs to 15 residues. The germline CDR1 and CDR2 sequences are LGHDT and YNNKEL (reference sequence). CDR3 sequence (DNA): TGTGCCGGCAGTGACGAGACTAGCGGGACAGAGACCCAGTACTTC. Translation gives CAGSDETSGTETQYF.

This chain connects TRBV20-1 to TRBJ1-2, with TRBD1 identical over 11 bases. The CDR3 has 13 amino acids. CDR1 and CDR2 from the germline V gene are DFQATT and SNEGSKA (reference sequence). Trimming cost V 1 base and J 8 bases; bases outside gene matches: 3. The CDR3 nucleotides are TGCAGTGCTAGAGGGACAGGGGGCGGCGGCTACACCTTC. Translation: CSARGTGGGGYTF.

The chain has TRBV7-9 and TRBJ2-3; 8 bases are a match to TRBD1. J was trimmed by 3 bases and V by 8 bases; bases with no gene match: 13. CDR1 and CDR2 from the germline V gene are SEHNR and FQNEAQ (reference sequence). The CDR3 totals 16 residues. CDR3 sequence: CASLTPLDRVTDTQYF. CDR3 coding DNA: TGTGCCAGCCTAACCCCCCTGGACAGGGTAACAGATACGCAGTATTTT.

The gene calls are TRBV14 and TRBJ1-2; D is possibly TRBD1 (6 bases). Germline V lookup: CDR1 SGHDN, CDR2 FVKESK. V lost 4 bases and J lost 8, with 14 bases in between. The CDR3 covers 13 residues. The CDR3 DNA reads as TGTGCCAGCAGCCCAGGGAACAGGGTGGGCTACACCTTC. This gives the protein CASSPGNRVGYTF.

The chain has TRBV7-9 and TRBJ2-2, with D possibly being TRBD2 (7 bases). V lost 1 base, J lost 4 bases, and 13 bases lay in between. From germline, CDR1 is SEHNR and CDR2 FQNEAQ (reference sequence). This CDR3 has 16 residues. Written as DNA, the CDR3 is TGTGCCAGCAGCTTAGGGAGCGGGACACCCACCGGGGAGCTGTTTTTT. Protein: CASSLGSGTPTGELFF. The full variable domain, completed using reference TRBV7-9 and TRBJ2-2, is DTGVSQNPRHKITKRGQNVTFRCDPISEHNRLYWYRQTLGQGPEFLTYFQNEAQLEKSRLLSDRFSAERPKGSFSTLEIQRTEQGDSAMYLCASSLGSGTPTGELFFGEGSRLTVL.

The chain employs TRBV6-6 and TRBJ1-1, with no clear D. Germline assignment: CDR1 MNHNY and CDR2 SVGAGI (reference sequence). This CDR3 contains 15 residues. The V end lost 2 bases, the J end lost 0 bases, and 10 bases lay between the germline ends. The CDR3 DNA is TGTGCCAGCAGTTACGAGGAGGGATTGAACACTGAAGCTTTCTTT. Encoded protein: CASSYEEGLNTEAFF.